Included here is one T cell receptor beta chain sequence, with context. Its antigen is undetermined. The sample is drawn from a study of vaccination effects on CD4 cells after COVID-19. Study information: Within the ViraFEST assay, antigen-specific CD4+ T cells underwent expansion with viral peptide pools prior to sequencing. All participants had two doses of either the BNT162b2 or mRNA-1273 vaccine.

The CDR3 totals 16 residues. Trimming left V 1 base short and J 4 bases short, with 14 bases between. In germline, CDR1 is SGHVS, CDR2 FNYEAQ. Cells that had been cultured for 10 days were the source of isolated CD4+ T cells. Produced via immunoSEQ multiplex PCR; TCRdb's table is partial and in-frame only. This sample has more than 35,000 clones; approximately 67% occur once, and the top ten carry under 4.5%. This sequence originates from a human donor who received a COVID-19 vaccine. The sequenced sample was CD4+ T cells from PBMCs cultured without peptide, obtained before COVID-19 vaccination. V is TRBV7-6 and J is TRBJ1-3; D ambiguous. The CDR3 sequence is CASSLDVSAPGNTIYF. DNA of the CDR3: TGTGCCAGCAGCTTAGATGTGTCAGCCCCGGGAAACACCATATATTTT.